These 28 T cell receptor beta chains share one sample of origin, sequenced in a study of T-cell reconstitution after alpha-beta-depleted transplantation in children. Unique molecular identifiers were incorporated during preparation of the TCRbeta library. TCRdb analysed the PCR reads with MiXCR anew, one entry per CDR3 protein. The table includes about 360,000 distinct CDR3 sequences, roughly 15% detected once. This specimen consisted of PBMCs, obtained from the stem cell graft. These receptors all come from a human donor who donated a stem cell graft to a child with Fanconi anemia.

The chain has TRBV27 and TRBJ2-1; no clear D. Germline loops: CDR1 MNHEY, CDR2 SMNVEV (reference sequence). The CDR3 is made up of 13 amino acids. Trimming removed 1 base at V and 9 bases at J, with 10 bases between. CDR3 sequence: CASSLLAESEQFF. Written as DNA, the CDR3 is TGTGCCAGCAGTTTATTGGCTGAGAGTGAGCAGTTCTTC.

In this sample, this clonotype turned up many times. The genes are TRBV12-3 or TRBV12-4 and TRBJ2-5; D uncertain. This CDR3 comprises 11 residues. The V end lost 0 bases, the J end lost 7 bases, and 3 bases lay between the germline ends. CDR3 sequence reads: CASSLAGTQYF. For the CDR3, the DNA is TGTGCCAGCAGTTTAGCAGGGACCCAGTACTTC.

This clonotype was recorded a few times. The CDR3 loop reads CAISDRGEQFF. The CDR3 nucleotides read TGTGCCATCAGTGACCGGGGTGAGCAGTTCTTC. V and J are TRBV10-3 and TRBJ2-1; D may be TRBD2 (5 bases). Germline loops: CDR1 ENHRY, CDR2 SYGVKD. V was clipped by 3 bases and J by 9 bases, with 6 bases between them. The CDR3 totals 11 residues.

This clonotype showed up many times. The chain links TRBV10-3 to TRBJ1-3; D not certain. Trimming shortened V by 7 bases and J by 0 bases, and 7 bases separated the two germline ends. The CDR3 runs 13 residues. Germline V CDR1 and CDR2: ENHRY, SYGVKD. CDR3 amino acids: CAIMESSGNTIYF. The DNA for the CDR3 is TGTGCCATCATGGAGAGCTCTGGAAACACCATATATTTT.

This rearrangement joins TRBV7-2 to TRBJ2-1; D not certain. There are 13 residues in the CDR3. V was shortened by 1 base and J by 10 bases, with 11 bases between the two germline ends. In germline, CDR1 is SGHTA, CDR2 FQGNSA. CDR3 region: CASSLVSPSEQFF. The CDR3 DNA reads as TGTGCCAGCAGCTTAGTATCCCCCAGCGAGCAGTTCTTC.

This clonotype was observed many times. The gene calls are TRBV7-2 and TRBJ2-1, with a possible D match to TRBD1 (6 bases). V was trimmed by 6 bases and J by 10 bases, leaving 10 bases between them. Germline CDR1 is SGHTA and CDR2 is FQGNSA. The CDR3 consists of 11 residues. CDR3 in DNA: TGTGCCAGCAGATCTGGGACAGAGCAGTTCTTC. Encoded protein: CASRSGTEQFF.

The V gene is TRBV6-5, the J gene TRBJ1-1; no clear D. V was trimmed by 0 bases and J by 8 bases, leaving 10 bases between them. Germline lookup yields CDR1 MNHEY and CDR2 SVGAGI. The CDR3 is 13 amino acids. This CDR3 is CASSYSRSPEAFF. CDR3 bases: TGTGCCAGCAGTTACTCGCGCAGCCCAGAAGCTTTCTTT.

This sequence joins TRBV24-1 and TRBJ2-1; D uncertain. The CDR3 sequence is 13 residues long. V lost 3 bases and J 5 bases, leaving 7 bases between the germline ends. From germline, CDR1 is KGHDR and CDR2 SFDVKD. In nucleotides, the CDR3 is TGTGCCACCAGTGATGGGCCCCACAATGAGCAGTTCTTC. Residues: CATSDGPHNEQFF.

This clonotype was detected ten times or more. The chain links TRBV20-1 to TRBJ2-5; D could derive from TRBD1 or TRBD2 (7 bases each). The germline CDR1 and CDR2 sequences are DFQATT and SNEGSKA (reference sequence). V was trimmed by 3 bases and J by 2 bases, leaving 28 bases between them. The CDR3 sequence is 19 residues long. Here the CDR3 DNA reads TGCAGTGCTAGGAAGGGACAGCCGGGTAGCCTAGCGGCTCAAGAGACCCAGTACTTC. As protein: CSARKGQPGSLAAQETQYF.

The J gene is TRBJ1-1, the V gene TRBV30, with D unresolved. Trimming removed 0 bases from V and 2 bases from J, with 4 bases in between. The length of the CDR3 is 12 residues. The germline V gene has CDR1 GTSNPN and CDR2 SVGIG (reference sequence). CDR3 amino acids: CAWSVLNTEAFF. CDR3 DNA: TGTGCCTGGAGTGTACTCAACACTGAAGCTTTCTTT.

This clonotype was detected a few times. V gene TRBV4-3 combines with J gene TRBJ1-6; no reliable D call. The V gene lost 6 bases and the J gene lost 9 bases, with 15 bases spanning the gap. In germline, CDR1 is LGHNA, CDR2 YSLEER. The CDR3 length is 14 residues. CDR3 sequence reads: CASRGAPNPSPLHF. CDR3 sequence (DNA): TGCGCCAGCAGGGGAGCTCCCAACCCTTCACCCCTCCACTTT.

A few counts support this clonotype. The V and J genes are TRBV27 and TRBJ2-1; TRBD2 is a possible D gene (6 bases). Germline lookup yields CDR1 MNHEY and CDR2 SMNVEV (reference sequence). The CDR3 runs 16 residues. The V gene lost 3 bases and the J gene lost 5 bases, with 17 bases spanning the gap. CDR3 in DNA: TGTGCCAGCAGTTTTGAGGCGGGGATTTTGGACAATGAGCAGTTCTTC. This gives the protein CASSFEAGILDNEQFF.

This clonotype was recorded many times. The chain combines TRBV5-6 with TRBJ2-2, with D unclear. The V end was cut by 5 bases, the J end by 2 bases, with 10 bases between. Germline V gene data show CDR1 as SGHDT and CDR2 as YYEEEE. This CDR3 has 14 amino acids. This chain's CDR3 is CASRFNGNTGELFF. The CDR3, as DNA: TGTGCCAGCAGATTTAACGGAAACACCGGGGAGCTGTTTTTT.

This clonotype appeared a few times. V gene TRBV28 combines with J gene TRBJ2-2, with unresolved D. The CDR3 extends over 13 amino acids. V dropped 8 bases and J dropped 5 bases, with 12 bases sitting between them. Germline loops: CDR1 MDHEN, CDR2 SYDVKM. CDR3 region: CASLTTQTGELFF. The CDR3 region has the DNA TGTGCCAGCCTGACAACGCAAACCGGGGAGCTGTTTTTT.

CDR3 protein: CATRGQGAYNEQFF. The DNA of the CDR3 is TGTGCCACACGGGGACAGGGGGCCTACAATGAGCAGTTCTTC. The chain carries TRBV15 and TRBJ2-1; 11 positions match TRBD1. Germline CDR1 reads LNHNV; CDR2 reads YYDKDF (reference sequence). V was pared by 9 bases and J by 2 bases, with 3 bases of the junction left unmatched. The length of the CDR3 is 14 residues.

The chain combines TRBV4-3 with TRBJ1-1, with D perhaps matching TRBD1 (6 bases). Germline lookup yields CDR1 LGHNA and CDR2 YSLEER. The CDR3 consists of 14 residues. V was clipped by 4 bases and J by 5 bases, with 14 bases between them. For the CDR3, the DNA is TGCGCCAGCAGCCTACAGGGTATGATGACTGAAGCTTTCTTT. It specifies CASSLQGMMTEAFF.

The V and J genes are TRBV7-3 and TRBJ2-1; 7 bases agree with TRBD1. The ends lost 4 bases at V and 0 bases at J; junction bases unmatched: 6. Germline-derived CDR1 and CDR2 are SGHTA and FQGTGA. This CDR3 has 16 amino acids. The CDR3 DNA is TGTGCCAGCAGCTACCGGACAGGTGGCTCCTACAATGAGCAGTTCTTC. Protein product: CASSYRTGGSYNEQFF.

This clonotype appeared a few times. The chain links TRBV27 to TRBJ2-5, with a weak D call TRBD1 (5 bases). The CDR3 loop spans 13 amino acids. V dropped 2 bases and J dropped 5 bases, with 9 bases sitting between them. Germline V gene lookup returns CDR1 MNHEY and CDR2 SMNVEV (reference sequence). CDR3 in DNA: TGTGCCAGCAGTTTAAGACCAGGGGAGACCCAGTACTTC. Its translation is CASSLRPGETQYF.

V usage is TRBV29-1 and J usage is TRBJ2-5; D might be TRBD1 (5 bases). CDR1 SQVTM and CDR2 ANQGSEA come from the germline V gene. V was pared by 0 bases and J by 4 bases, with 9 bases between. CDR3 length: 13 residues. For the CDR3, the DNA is TGCAGCGTTGAAGATCTCCAGGGAGAGACCCAGTACTTC. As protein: CSVEDLQGETQYF.

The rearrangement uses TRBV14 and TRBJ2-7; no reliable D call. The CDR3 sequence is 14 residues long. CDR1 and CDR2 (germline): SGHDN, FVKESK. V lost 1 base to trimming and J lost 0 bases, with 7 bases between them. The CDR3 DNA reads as TGTGCCAGCAGCCAAGGGCGACCCTCCTACGAGCAGTACTTC. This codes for CASSQGRPSYEQYF.

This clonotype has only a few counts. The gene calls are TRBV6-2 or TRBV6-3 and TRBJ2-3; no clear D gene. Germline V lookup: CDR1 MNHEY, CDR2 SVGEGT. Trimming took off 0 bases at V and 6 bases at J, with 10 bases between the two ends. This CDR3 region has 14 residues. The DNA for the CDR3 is TGTGCCAGCAGTTACTCCCCCTATGGGGATACGCAGTATTTT. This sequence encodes CASSYSPYGDTQYF.

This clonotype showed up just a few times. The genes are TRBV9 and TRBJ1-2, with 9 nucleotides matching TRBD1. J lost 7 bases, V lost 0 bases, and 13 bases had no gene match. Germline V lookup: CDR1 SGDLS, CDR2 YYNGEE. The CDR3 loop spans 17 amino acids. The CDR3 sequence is CASSVEGTGSTQGGYTF. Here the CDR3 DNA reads TGTGCCAGCAGCGTAGAGGGGACAGGGTCGACGCAGGGTGGCTACACCTTC.

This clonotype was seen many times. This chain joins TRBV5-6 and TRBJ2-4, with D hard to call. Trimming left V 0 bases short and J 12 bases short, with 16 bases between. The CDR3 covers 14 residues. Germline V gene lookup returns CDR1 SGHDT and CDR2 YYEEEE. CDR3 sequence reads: CASSLESGRNSQYF. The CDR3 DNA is TGTGCCAGCAGCTTGGAATCGGGCAGAAACTCTCAGTACTTC.

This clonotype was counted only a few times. As DNA, the CDR3 is TGTGCCAGCAGCCACGAACAGGGACAAGGCTCCTACAATGAGCAGTTCTTC. Translation gives CASSHEQGQGSYNEQFF. The chain joins TRBV4-2 to TRBJ2-1, with TRBD1 as a possible D gene (6 bases). Per the germline V gene, CDR1 is LGHNA and CDR2 is YNFKEQ. The V and J ends lost 3 bases and 0 bases respectively, with 15 bases between them. The CDR3 spans 17 residues.

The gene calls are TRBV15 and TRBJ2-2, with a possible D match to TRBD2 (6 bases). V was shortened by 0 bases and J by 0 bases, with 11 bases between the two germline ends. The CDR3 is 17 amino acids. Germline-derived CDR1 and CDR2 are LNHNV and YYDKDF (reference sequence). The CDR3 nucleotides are TGTGCCACCAGCAGAGATCGGACGGGGGCGAACACCGGGGAGCTGTTTTTT. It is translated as CATSRDRTGANTGELFF. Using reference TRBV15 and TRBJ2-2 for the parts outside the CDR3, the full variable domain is DAMVIQNPRYQVTQFGKPVTLSCSQTLNHNVMYWYQQKSSQAPKLLFHYYDKDFNNEADTPDNFQSRRPNTSFCFLDIRSPGLGDTAMYLCATSRDRTGANTGELFFGEGSRLTVL.

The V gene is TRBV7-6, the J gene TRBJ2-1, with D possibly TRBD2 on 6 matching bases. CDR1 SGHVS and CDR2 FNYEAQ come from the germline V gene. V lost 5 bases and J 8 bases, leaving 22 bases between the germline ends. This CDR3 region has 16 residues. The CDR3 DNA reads TGTGCCAGCAGCCCTGGGGGGTCATCCTATGGGGATGAGCAGTTCTTC. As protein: CASSPGGSSYGDEQFF.

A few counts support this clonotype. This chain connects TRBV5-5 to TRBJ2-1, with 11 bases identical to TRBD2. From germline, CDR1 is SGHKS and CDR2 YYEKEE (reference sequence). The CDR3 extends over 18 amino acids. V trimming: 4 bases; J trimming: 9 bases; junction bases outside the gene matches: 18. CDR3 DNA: TGTGCCAGCAGCCCCTTATTCCCCGGGACTAGCGGAAGGGGTGAGCAGTTCTTC. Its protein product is CASSPLFPGTSGRGEQFF.

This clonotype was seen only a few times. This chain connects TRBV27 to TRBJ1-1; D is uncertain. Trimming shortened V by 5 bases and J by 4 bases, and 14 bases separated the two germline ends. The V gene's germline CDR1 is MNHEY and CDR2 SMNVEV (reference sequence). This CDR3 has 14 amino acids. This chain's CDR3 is CASSQDEWLTEAFF. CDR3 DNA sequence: TGTGCCAGCAGTCAGGACGAGTGGCTCACTGAAGCTTTCTTT.